Listed here are 13 T cell receptor beta chains from one sample, sequenced in a study of vaccination effects on CD4 cells after COVID-19. These receptors' antigens are unknown. Sequenced by immunoSEQ multiplex PCR; TCRdb stores in-frame clones only, minus some. The sample consists of some 68,000 clones, 80% of them appearing once. After expansion with viral peptide pools in the ViraFEST assay, antigen-specific CD4+ T cells were sequenced. Isolation of CD4+ T cells took place after 10 to 11 days of culture. Absence of prior SARS-CoV-2 infection characterized the vaccine recipients, who showed negative nucleocapsid antibodies. The source material was CD4+ T cells from PBMCs cultured with SARS-CoV-2 spike peptides, sampled before COVID-19 vaccination. All receptors derive from a human donor who received a COVID-19 vaccine.

The genes are TRBV2 and TRBJ1-1; D remains ambiguous. Germline V gene sequence: CDR1 SNHLY, CDR2 FYNNEI. This CDR3 spans 15 amino acids. V lost 2 bases, J lost 4 bases, and 14 bases lay in between. The CDR3 sequence is CASSEWALSGTEAFF. The DNA for the CDR3 is TGTGCCAGCAGTGAATGGGCTCTCAGTGGCACTGAAGCTTTCTTT.

The V gene is TRBV5-1, the J gene TRBJ2-3, with TRBD2 as a possible D gene (7 bases). V was clipped by 7 bases and J by 5 bases, with 11 bases between them. CDR1 SGHRS and CDR2 YFSETQ come from the germline V gene. CDR3 size: 12 residues. CDR3 region: CASGGAKDTQYF. CDR3 bases: TGCGCCAGCGGGGGGGCCAAAGATACGCAGTATTTT.

The rearrangement uses TRBV24-1 and TRBJ2-1; 8 bases are shared with TRBD1. Trimming took 0 bases from V and 3 from J; bases not matched to a gene: 9. CDR1 is KGHDR and CDR2 is SFDVKD in the germline V gene. The CDR3 is 18 amino acids. CDR3 amino acids: CATSDLRTDRGNYNEQFF. CDR3 nucleotide sequence: TGTGCCACCAGTGATTTGCGGACCGACAGGGGCAACTACAATGAGCAGTTCTTC.

The chain carries TRBV7-3 and TRBJ2-3; tentative D call: TRBD1 (6 bases). This CDR3 spans 16 amino acids. V lost 2 bases and J lost 4, with 16 bases in between. The germline gives CDR1 SGHTA, CDR2 FQGTGA. The CDR3: CASSLDPSWGPDTQYF. The CDR3 region has the DNA TGTGCCAGCAGCTTAGACCCTTCGTGGGGGCCAGATACGCAGTATTTT.

The chain has TRBV7-3 and TRBJ2-6; D possibly uses TRBD1 or TRBD2 (6 bases each). The germline gives CDR1 SGHTA, CDR2 FQGTGA. The CDR3 has 21 amino acids. Between the trimmed V and J ends, which lost 2 bases and 2 bases, there was a span of 25 bases. Here the CDR3 reads CASSLLRGRQGRLPGANVLTF. The CDR3 region has the DNA TGTGCCAGCAGCTTATTAAGGGGGAGGCAGGGACGTCTCCCTGGGGCCAACGTCCTGACTTTC.

The chain couples TRBV2 to TRBJ2-3, with unresolved D. Germline V gene sequence: CDR1 SNHLY, CDR2 FYNNEI. This CDR3 has 14 amino acids. V was shortened by 4 bases and J by 0 bases, with 8 bases between the two germline ends. CDR3 sequence (DNA): TGTGCCAGCAGTGTAAAGGGAAGCACAGATACGCAGTATTTT. Amino acids: CASSVKGSTDTQYF.

CDR3 in DNA: TGTGCCAGCAGCAAGTACAGGGGGCTGACCCAGTACTTC. This sequence encodes CASSKYRGLTQYF. This sequence joins TRBV21-1 and TRBJ2-5; the D call TRBD1 from the table was never checked on the DNA. TRBV21-1 is tagged as a pseudogene. The CDR3 contains 13 residues.

V gene TRBV25-1 combines with J gene TRBJ1-3, with D possibly matching TRBD1 (6 bases). The V end lost 5 bases, the J end lost 0 bases, and 11 bases lay between the germline ends. The CDR3 sequence is 15 residues long. CDR1 is MGHDK and CDR2 is SYGVNS in the germline V gene. CDR3 amino acids: CASSQGISSGNTIYF. The DNA for the CDR3 is TGTGCCAGCAGTCAGGGGATTTCCTCTGGAAACACCATATATTTT. Variable domain in full (rest from reference TRBV25-1 and TRBJ1-3): EADIYQTPRYLVIGTGKKITLECSQTMGHDKMYWYQQDPGMELHLIHYSYGVNSTEKGDLSSESTVSRIRTEHFPLTLESARPSHTSQYLCASSQGISSGNTIYFGEGSWLTVV.

This clone was detected a few times. The chain has TRBV29-1 and TRBJ1-1; D may be TRBD1 (5 bases). The V end was cut by 5 bases, the J end by 5 bases, with 12 bases between. This CDR3 has 12 amino acids. Germline loops: CDR1 SQVTM, CDR2 ANQGSEA. In DNA form, the CDR3 reads TGCAGCGTTCCGGACACGGGGACTGAAGCTTTCTTT. Amino acid sequence: CSVPDTGTEAFF.

This chain uses TRBV11-2 with TRBJ2-5; tentatively, D is TRBD2 (6 bases). Trimming removed 5 bases from V and 5 bases from J, with 12 bases in between. CDR1 is SGHAT, CDR2 FQNNGV, per germline. This CDR3 is 13 amino acids long. CDR3 sequence: CASSPGTLETQYF. CDR3 sequence (DNA): TGTGCCAGCAGCCCCGGGACTCTCGAGACCCAGTACTTC.

In DNA form, the CDR3 reads TGTGCCAGCAGCTACGAGGGAAGGGACTACGAGCAGTACGTC. This gives the protein CASSYEGRDYEQYV. The V call is TRBV6-5, the J call TRBJ2-7; D perhaps matches TRBD2 (5 bases). V lost 6 bases and J 3 bases, leaving 15 bases between the germline ends. From germline, CDR1 is MNHEY and CDR2 SVGAGI. The CDR3 sequence is 14 residues long.

The rearrangement joins TRBV6-6 to TRBJ2-7, with 11 nucleotides matching TRBD2. This CDR3 comprises 16 residues. Germline CDR1 MNHNY, CDR2 SVGAGI (reference sequence). V was pared by 2 bases and J by 3 bases, with 6 bases of the junction left unmatched. This CDR3 is CASSYGSSGGGYEQYV. The CDR3 DNA is TGTGCCAGCAGTTACGGGAGTAGCGGGGGGGGCTACGAGCAGTACGTC.

The rearrangement uses TRBV6-5 and TRBJ1-1, with a possible D match to TRBD1 (6 bases). Germline V gene sequence: CDR1 MNHEY, CDR2 SVGAGI. V lost 2 bases and J lost 1, with 11 bases in between. The CDR3 sequence is 15 residues long. CDR3 in DNA: TGTGCCAGCAGTTACGAAGGGGGTAAGAACACTGAAGCTTTCTTT. Its protein product is CASSYEGGKNTEAFF.